The 11 T cell receptor beta chains given below trace back to one sample, sequenced in a study of blood T cells in healthy people across ages. It was with a sample-barcoded 5' primer and a J-beta primer mix that a second PCR of roughly 7 to 11 cycles was run. A single record per CDR3 protein comes from TCRdb applying MiXCR to the 5' RACE reads. Counted here are about 570,000 distinct CDR3 sequences, about 29% occurring once; the ten biggest clones make up 3.6%. These data were also reused for a study on T cells of mothers and their children.

What was sequenced was blood. These receptors were obtained from a boy between 2 and 10 years old in good health.

The chain combines TRBV6-2 or TRBV6-3 with TRBJ2-1; TRBD1 matches at 7 bases. This CDR3 has 18 residues. CDR1 is MNHEY and CDR2 is SVGEGT in the germline V gene. Trimming cost V 2 bases and J 2 bases; bases outside gene matches: 12. CDR3 protein: CASSYRVKTGKTYNEQFF. CDR3 sequence (DNA): TGTGCCAGCAGTTACCGAGTGAAGACAGGGAAAACCTACAATGAGCAGTTCTTC.

The V gene is TRBV20-1, the J gene TRBJ1-2; 10 nucleotides match TRBD1. Germline CDR1 DFQATT, CDR2 SNEGSKA (reference sequence). The V gene end was trimmed by 3 bases and the J gene end by 2 bases; junction bases not matched to a gene: 6. CDR3 size: 15 residues. CDR3 in amino acids: CSASVTGQGNYGYTF. For the CDR3, the DNA is TGCAGTGCTAGTGTGACGGGACAGGGGAACTATGGCTACACCTTC.

On this clonotype itself: Its ends do not fully match the called genes, so a read error is possible. The chain joins TRBV29-1 to TRBJ2-7; 14 positions match TRBD2. Germline CDR1 and CDR2: SQVTM and ANQGSEA. The CDR3 has 16 residues. The CDR3 sequence is CSAPGTSGSWAYEQYF. DNA of the CDR3: TGTAGCGCCCCCGGGACTAGCGGGAGTTGGGCCTACGAGCAGTACTTC.

There are a few counts of this clonotype. The chain combines TRBV6-6 with TRBJ1-5; 11 bases are a match to TRBD1. The CDR3 totals 14 residues. Germline V gene lookup returns CDR1 MNHNY and CDR2 SVGAGI (reference sequence). Unmatched junction bases numbered 6, after V lost 7 bases and J lost 7 bases. CDR3 coding DNA: TGTGCCAGCACCGCGGGGGACAGGGGGCAGCCCCAGCATTTT. This translates into CASTAGDRGQPQHF.

This clonotype was seen just once. The gene calls are TRBV27 and TRBJ2-2; D could derive from TRBD1 or TRBD2 (5 bases each). The CDR3 contains 16 residues. V lost 3 bases, J lost 4 bases, and 15 bases lay in between. Germline V gene data show CDR1 as MNHEY and CDR2 as SMNVEV (reference sequence). The CDR3 sequence is CASSLRVRGSTGELFF. The CDR3 DNA is TGTGCCAGCAGTTTGAGGGTGAGGGGTAGCACCGGGGAGCTGTTTTTT.

The V and J genes are TRBV19 and TRBJ1-5, with unresolved D. Trimming removed 7 bases at V and 9 bases at J, with 13 bases between. Germline lookup yields CDR1 LNHDA and CDR2 SQIVND (reference sequence). The CDR3 loop spans 12 amino acids. The CDR3 DNA sequence: TGTGCCAGTATTGGGGTGGTGGGGCCCCAGCATTTT. Protein: CASIGVVGPQHF.

The chain is built from TRBV3-1 and TRBJ2-2, with a weak D call TRBD2 (6 bases). Trimming left V 5 bases short and J 1 base short, with 14 bases between. CDR1 is LGHDT and CDR2 is YNNKEL in the germline V gene (reference sequence). The CDR3 extends over 16 amino acids. The DNA of the CDR3 is TGTGCCAGCAGCTCCCACGGGACTCAGAACACCGGGGAGCTGTTTTTT. Its translation: CASSSHGTQNTGELFF.

The rearrangement uses TRBV7-7 and TRBJ2-5; TRBD2 might be the D (6 bases). The J call may be faulty, since TRBJ2-1 better matches the DNA end. Germline V lookup: CDR1 SSHAT, CDR2 FNYEAQ (reference sequence). CDR3 size: 16 residues. The CDR3 bases are TGTGCCAGCAGCCTCGTCAGTTGGGGGGTCGAGGGTGAGCAGTTCTTC. It specifies CASSLVSWGVEGEQFF.

This chain links TRBV20-1 with TRBJ2-5; 13 bases are a match to TRBD2. The CDR3 is 15 residues long. The germline V gene has CDR1 DFQATT and CDR2 SNEGSKA (reference sequence). CDR3 sequence (DNA): TGCAGCGGACTAGCGGGAGCTTTCTGGGAAGAGACCCAGTACTTC. It codes for CSGLAGAFWEETQYF.

J is TRBJ2-5 and V is TRBV3-1; D not certain. Between the trimmed V and J ends, which lost 0 bases and 11 bases, there was a span of 7 bases. The CDR3 is 11 amino acids. Germline lookup yields CDR1 LGHDT and CDR2 YNNKEL (reference sequence). CDR3 region: CASSQDGEQYF. The CDR3 region has the DNA TGTGCCAGCAGCCAAGACGGTGAGCAGTACTTC.

The chain uses TRBV7-2 and TRBJ2-5, with 9 positions matching TRBD1. There are 16 residues in the CDR3. Per germline, CDR1 SGHTA and CDR2 FQGNSA. The V segment lost 5 bases and the J segment 2 bases; nucleotides outside the gene matches: 9. CDR3: CASSQGTGMGQETQYF. The CDR3 coding sequence is TGTGCCAGCAGCCAAGGGACAGGGATGGGGCAAGAGACCCAGTACTTC.